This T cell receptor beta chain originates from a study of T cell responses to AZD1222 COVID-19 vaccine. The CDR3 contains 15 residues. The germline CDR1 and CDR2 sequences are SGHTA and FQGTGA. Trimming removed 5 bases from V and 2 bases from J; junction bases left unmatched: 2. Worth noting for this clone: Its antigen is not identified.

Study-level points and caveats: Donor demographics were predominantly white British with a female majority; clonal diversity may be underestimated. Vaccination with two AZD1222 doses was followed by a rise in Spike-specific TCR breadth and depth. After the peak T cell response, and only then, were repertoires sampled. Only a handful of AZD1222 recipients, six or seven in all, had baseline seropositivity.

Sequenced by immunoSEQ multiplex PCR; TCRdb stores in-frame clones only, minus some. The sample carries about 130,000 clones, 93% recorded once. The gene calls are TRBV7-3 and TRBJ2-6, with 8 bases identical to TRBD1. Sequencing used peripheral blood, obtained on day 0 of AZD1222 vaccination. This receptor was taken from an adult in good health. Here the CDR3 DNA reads TGTGCCAGCAGCCTACAGGGGGCTGGGGCCAACGTCCTGACTTTC. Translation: CASSLQGAGANVLTF. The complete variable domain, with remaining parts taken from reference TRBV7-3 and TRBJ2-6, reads GAGVSQTPSNKVTEKGKYVELRCDPISGHTALYWYRQSLGQGPEFLIYFQGTGAADDSGLPNDRFFAVRPEGSVSTLKIQRTERGDSAVYLCASSLQGAGANVLTFGAGSRLTVL.